This entry lists 8 T cell receptor beta chains sequenced from one sample in a study of human T cells and chemical hapten exposure. TCRdb reanalysed the RACE reads using MiXCR and keeps one entry per CDR3 protein. The sample yields about 70,000 distinct CDR3 sequences, 7.5% to 9.5% seen once. Sample time point: patch test 2, 6 weeks after DPC sensitization. As to treatment: therapeutic diphenylcyclopropenone sensitization with weekly scalp DPC. The source was whole blood, collected in connection with sensitization to the hapten diphenylcyclopropenone (DPC). Receptors were obtained from a woman aged 45 to 65 with alopecia areata. Some clones in this sample may be carry-over from other donors' samples.

The V call is TRBV13, the J call TRBJ2-5; no definite D call. CDR1 is PRHDT, CDR2 FYEKMQ, per germline (reference sequence). This CDR3 has 14 amino acids. V shed 5 bases and J shed 2 bases, with 12 bases lying between them. The CDR3 loop is CASSLPSAQETQYF. CDR3 DNA sequence: TGTGCCAGCAGCCTACCCAGCGCTCAAGAGACCCAGTACTTC.

In its sample, this clonotype was seen many times. The gene calls are TRBV20-1 and TRBJ2-7; 10 bases match TRBD1. The germline V gene encodes CDR1 DFQATT and CDR2 SNEGSKA (reference sequence). The V segment lost 3 bases and the J segment 4 bases; nucleotides outside the gene matches: 3. The CDR3 runs 13 residues. The CDR3 loop is CSARGTGEYEQYF. The CDR3 DNA reads TGCAGTGCTAGGGGGACAGGGGAATACGAGCAGTACTTC.

This clonotype was detected only a few times. The genes are TRBV6-5 and TRBJ2-3; D remains ambiguous. Germline V gene lookup returns CDR1 MNHEY and CDR2 SVGAGI. Between the trimmed V and J ends, which lost 2 bases and 1 base, there was a span of 13 bases. This CDR3 comprises 16 residues. This chain's CDR3 is CASSYVLFGGTDTQYF. The CDR3, as DNA: TGTGCCAGCAGTTACGTACTGTTTGGGGGCACAGATACGCAGTATTTT.

Many counts were recorded for this clonotype. Written as DNA, the CDR3 is TGTGCCAGCAGAAAACCCGGAGGGACGAACACTGAAGCTTTCTTT. The encoded protein is CASRKPGGTNTEAFF. V gene TRBV6-2 or TRBV6-3 combines with J gene TRBJ1-1; a weak D match, TRBD1 (5 bases). This CDR3 is 15 amino acids long. Germline CDR1 and CDR2: MNHEY and SVGEGT. The V end was cut by 6 bases, the J end by 1 base, with 15 bases between.

This chain uses TRBV5-1 with TRBJ1-1; D gene uncertain. V was cut by 4 bases and J by 1 base, with 20 bases left in between. In germline, CDR1 is SGHRS, CDR2 YFSETQ. The CDR3 is 17 amino acids. Here the CDR3 DNA reads TGCGCCAGCAGCCCTGGACCACCTGGGCATACGAACACTGAAGCTTTCTTT. Translated: CASSPGPPGHTNTEAFF.

The chain uses TRBV28 and TRBJ1-3, with a possible D match to TRBD1 (5 bases). Germline V gene lookup returns CDR1 MDHEN and CDR2 SYDVKM. The CDR3 loop spans 14 amino acids. Trimming shortened V by 8 bases and J by 0 bases, and 11 bases separated the two germline ends. This CDR3 is CASRGARSGNTIYF. CDR3 DNA: TGTGCCAGCCGCGGGGCCCGCTCTGGAAACACCATATATTTT.

This clonotype was counted between two and nine times. The chain employs TRBV5-6 and TRBJ2-5; TRBD2 aligns across 13 bases. V shed 4 bases, J shed 2 bases, and the junction held 17 bases outside the gene matches. The CDR3 extends over 20 amino acids. Germline-derived CDR1 and CDR2 are SGHDT and YYEEEE. The DNA of the CDR3 is TGTGCCAGCAGCCCCATACTAGCGGGGGGGCCGTGGACTCAGCAAGAGACCCAGTACTTC. Its protein is CASSPILAGGPWTQQETQYF.

This chain joins TRBV4-2 and TRBJ2-7; a weak D match, TRBD2 (5 bases). The CDR3 covers 16 residues. The V and J ends lost 2 bases and 7 bases respectively, with 21 bases between them. The V gene's germline CDR1 is LGHNA and CDR2 YNFKEQ. The CDR3 DNA follows: TGTGCCAGCAGCCAAAAAGGGCAGGCTGCGGGCGGGGAGCAGTACTTC. Translating it yields CASSQKGQAAGGEQYF.